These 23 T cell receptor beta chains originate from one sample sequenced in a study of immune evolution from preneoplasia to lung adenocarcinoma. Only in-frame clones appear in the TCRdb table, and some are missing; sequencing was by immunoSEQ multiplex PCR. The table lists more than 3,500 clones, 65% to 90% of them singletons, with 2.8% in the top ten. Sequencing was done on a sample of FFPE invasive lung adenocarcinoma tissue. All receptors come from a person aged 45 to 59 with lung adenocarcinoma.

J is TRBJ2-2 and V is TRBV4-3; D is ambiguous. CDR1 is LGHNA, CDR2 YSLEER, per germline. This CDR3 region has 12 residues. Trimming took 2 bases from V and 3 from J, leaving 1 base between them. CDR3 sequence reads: CASSQHTGELFF. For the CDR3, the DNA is TGCGCCAGCAGCCAACACACCGGGGAGCTGTTTTTT.

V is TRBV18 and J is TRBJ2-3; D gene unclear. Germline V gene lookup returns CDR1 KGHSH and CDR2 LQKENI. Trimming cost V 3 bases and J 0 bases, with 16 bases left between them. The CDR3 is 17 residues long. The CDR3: CASSPDSPHGSTDTQYF. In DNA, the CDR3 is TGTGCCAGCTCACCGGATAGCCCCCATGGTAGCACAGATACGCAGTATTTT.

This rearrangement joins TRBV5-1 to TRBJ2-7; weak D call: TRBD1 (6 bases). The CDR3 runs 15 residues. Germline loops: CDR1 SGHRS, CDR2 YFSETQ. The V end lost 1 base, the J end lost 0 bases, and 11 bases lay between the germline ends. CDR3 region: CASSLPRDTSYEQYF. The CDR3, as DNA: TGCGCCAGCAGCTTGCCCCGGGACACCTCCTACGAGCAGTACTTC.

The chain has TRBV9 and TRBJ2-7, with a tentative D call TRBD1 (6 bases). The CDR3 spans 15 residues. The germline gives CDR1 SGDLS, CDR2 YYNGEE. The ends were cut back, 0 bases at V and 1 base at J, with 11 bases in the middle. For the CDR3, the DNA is TGTGCCAGCAGCGTAGGTGGGACAAGGTCCTACGAGCAGTACTTC. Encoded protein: CASSVGGTRSYEQYF.

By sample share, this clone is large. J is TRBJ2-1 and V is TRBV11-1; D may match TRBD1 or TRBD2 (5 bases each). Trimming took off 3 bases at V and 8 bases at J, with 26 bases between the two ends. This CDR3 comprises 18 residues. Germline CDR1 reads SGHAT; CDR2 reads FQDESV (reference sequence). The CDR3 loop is CASSLGLTNWPSWDEQFF. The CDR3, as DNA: TGTGCCAGCAGCTTGGGGCTGACTAACTGGCCTAGCTGGGATGAGCAGTTCTTC. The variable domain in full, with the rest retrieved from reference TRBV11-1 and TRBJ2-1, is EAEVAQSPRYKITEKSQAVAFWCDPISGHATLYWYRQILGQGPELLVQFQDESVVDDSQLPKDRFSAERLKGVDSTLKIQPAELGDSAMYLCASSLGLTNWPSWDEQFFGPGTRLTVL.

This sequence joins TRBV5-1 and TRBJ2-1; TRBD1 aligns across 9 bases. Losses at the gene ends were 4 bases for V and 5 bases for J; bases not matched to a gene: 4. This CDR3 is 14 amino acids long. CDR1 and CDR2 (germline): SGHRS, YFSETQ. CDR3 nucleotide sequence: TGCGCCAGCAGCCCGAGGACAGGGGACAATGAGCAGTTCTTC. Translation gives CASSPRTGDNEQFF.

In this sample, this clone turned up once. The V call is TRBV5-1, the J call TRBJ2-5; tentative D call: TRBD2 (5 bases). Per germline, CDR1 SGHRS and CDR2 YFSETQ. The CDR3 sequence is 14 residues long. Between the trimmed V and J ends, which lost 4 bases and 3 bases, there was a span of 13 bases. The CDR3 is CASSRGPSEETQYF. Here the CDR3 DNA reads TGCGCCAGCAGCAGAGGGCCAAGTGAAGAGACCCAGTACTTC.

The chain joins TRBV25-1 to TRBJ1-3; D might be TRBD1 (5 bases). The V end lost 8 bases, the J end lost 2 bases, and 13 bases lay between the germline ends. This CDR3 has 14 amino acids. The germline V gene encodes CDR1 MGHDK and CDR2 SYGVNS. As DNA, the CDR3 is TGTGCCAGCGGGGCCTGGGGGACTGGAAACACCATATATTTT. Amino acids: CASGAWGTGNTIYF.

The CDR3 sequence is CASRPSGARGGDTQYF. The CDR3, as DNA: TGCGCCAGCCGACCTTCGGGGGCACGCGGCGGGGATACGCAGTATTTT. The chain carries TRBV4-3 and TRBJ2-3; D may correspond to TRBD1 or TRBD2 (6 bases each). The CDR3 consists of 16 residues. V lost 8 bases to trimming and J lost 6 bases, with 24 bases between them. The germline gives CDR1 LGHNA, CDR2 YSLEER.

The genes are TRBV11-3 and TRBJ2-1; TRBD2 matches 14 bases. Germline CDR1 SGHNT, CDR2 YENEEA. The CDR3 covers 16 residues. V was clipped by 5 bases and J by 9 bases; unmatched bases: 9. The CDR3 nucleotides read TGTGCCAGCAGCCCCGCCGGGACTAGCGGGAGAGTTGAGCAGTTCTTC. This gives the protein CASSPAGTSGRVEQFF.

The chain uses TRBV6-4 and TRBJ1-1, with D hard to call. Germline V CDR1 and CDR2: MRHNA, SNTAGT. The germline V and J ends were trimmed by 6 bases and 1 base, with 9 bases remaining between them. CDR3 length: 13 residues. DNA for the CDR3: TGTGCCAGCAGCATGACAACGAACACTGAAGCTTTCTTT. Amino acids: CASSMTTNTEAFF.

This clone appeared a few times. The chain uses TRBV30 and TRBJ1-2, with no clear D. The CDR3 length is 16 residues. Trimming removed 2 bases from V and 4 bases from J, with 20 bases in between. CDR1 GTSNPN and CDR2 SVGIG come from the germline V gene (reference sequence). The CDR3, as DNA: TGTGCCTGGAGTTCCCCGGAGGTTCGGGTCATCTATGGCTACACCTTC. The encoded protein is CAWSSPEVRVIYGYTF.

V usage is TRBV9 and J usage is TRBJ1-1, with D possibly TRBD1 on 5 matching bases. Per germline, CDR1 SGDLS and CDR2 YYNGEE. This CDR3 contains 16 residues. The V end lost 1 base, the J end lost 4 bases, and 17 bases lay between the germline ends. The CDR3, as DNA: TGTGCCAGCAGCGTATATTCGGGGCTAATGGGCACTGAAGCTTTCTTT. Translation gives CASSVYSGLMGTEAFF.

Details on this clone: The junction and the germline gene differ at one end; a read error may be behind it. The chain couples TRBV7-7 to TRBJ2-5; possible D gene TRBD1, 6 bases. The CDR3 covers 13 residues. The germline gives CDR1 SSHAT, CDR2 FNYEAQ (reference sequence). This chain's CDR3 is CASSSTGLETQYF. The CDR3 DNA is TGTGCTAGCAGCTCCACAGGGCTTGAGACCCAGTACTTC.

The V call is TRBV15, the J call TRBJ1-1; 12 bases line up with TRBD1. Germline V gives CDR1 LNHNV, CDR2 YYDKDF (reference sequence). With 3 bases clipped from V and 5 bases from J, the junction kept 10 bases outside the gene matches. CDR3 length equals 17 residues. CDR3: CATSRRLPGQGATEAFF. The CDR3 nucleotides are TGTGCCACCAGCAGGAGACTTCCGGGACAGGGGGCGACTGAAGCTTTCTTT.

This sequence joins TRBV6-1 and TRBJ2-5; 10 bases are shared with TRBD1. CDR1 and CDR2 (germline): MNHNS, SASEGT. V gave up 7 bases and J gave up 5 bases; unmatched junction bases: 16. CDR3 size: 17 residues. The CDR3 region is CASTGAGGTGVMETQYF. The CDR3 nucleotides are TGTGCCAGCACTGGAGCCGGGGGGACAGGGGTGATGGAGACCCAGTACTTC.

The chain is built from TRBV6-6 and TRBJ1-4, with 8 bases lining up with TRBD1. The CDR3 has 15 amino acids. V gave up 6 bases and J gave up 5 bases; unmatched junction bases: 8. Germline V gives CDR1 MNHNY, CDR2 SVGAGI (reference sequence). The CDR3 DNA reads TGTGCCAGCAGACCTCGACAGGGGCGGAATGAAAAACTGTTTTTT. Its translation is CASRPRQGRNEKLFF.

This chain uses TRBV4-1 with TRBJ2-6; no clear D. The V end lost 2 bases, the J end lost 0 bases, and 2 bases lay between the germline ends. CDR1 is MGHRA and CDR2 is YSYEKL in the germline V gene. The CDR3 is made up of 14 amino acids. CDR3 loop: CASSQYSGANVLTF. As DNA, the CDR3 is TGCGCCAGCAGCCAATACTCTGGGGCCAACGTCCTGACTTTC.

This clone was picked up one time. The CDR3 is CASSTVRGCYEQYF. The CDR3 DNA sequence: TGTGCCAGCAGCACCGTTAGGGGGTGCTACGAGCAGTACTTC. V gene TRBV21-1 combines with J gene TRBJ2-7; TRBD1 reflects the table's D call only, with no check against the DNA. TRBV21-1 is a known pseudogene. The CDR3 spans 14 residues.

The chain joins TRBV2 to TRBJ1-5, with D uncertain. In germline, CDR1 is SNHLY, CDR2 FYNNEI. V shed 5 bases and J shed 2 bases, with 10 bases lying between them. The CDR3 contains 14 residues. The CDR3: CASSRISGNQPQHF. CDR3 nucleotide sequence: TGTGCCAGCAGTCGCATTTCGGGCAATCAGCCCCAGCATTTT.

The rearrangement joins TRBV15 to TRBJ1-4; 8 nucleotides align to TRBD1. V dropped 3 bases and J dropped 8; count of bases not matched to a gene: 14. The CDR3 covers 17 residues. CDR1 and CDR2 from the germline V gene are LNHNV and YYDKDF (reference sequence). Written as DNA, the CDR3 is TGTGCCACCAGCAGGGATCGGACAGGGACCGGGAGGGAAAAACTGTTTTTT. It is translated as CATSRDRTGTGREKLFF. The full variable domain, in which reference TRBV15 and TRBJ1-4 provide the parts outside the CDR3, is DAMVIQNPRYQVTQFGKPVTLSCSQTLNHNVMYWYQQKSSQAPKLLFHYYDKDFNNEADTPDNFQSRRPNTSFCFLDIRSPGLGDTAMYLCATSRDRTGTGREKLFFGSGTQLSVL.

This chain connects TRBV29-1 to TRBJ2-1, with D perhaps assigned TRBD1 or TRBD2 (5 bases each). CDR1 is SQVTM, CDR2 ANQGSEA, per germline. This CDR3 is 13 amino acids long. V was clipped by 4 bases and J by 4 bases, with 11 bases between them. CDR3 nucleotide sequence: TGCAGCGTTGGGTTCGGGGCATACAATGAGCAGTTCTTC. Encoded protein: CSVGFGAYNEQFF.

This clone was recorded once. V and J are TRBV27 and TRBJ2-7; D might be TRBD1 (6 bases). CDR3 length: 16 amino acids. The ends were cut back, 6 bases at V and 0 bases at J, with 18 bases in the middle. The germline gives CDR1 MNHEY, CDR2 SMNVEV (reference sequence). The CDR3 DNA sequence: TGTGCCAGCAGCTGGGGACAAACCAAAAGCTCCTACGAGCAGTACTTC. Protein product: CASSWGQTKSSYEQYF.